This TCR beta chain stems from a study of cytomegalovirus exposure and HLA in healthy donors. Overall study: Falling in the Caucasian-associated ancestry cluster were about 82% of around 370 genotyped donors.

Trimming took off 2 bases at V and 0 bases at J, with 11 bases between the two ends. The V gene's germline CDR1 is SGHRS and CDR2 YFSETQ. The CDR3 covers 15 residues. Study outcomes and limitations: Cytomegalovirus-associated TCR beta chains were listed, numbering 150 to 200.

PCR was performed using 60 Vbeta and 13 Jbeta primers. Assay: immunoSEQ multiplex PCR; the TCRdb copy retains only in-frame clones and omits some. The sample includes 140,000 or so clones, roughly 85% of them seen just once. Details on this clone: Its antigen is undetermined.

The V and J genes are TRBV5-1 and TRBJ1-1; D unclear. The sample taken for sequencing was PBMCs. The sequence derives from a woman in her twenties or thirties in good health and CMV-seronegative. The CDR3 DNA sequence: TGCGCCAGCAGCTTAAGTGAGGATTTGAACACTGAAGCTTTCTTT. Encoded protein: CASSLSEDLNTEAFF.